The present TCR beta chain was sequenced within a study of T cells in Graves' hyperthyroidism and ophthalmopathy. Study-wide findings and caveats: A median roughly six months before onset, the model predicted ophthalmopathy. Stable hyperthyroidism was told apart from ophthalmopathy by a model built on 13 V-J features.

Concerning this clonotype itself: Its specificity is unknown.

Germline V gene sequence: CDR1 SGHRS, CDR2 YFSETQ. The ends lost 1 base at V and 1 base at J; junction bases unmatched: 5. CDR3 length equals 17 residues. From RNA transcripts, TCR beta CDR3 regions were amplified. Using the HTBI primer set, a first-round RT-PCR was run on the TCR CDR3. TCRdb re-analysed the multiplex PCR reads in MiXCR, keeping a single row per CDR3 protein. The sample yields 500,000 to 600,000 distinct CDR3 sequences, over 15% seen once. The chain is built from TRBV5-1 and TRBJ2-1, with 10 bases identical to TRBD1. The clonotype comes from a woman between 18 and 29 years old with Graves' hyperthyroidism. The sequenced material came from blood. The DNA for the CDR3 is TGCGCCAGCAGCTTGTTAGGGACAGGGGTTTCCTACAATGAGCAGTTCTTC. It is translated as CASSLLGTGVSYNEQFF.